This entry describes one T cell receptor beta chain. Its target is not known. The data derive from a study of spatial heterogeneity in lung cancer. Study-wide context: After resection, follow-up PBMC samples were sequenced when available, at a median of roughly 24 months later. Overall study findings and caveats: Ubiquitous, expanded tumor-derived TCRs were more frequently observed in blood at resection than at follow-up.

All TCR cDNA molecules were individually tagged with a unique molecular identifier. TCRdb re-called the 5' RACE reads with MiXCR, one entry per CDR3 protein. Altogether under 150,000 distinct CDR3 sequences are present, 11% being singletons, with the ten largest covering approximately 24%. Looked up from germline, CDR1 is SGDLS and CDR2 is YYNGEE. The V end lost 2 bases, the J end lost 0 bases, and 8 bases lay between the germline ends. The CDR3 totals 14 residues. The sample's time point: blood at routine non-recurrence follow-up after resection. Extraction of whole RNA from tumor, nontumor lung or frozen PBMC preceded unsorted sequencing.

This chain joins TRBV9 and TRBJ1-1; D unclear. The sequence was obtained from a female donor with early-stage non-small cell lung cancer. Sample: PBMCs, taken at follow-up. The DNA for the CDR3 is TGTGCCAGCAGCGTCGGGCGGGTGAACACTGAAGCTTTCTTT. It specifies CASSVGRVNTEAFF.